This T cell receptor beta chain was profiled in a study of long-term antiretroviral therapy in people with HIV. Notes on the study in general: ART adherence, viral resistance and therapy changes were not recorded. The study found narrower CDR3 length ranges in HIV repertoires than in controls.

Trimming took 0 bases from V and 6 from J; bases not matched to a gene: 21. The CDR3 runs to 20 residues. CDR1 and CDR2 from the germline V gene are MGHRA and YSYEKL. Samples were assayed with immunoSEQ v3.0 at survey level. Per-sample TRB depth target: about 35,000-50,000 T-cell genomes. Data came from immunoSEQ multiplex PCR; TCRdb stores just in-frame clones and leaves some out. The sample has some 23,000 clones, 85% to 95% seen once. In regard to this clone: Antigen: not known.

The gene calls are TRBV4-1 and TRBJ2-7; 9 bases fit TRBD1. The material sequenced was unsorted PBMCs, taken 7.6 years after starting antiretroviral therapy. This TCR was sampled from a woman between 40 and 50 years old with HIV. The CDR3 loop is CASSQEGQVTWTGDRSEQYF. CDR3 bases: TGCGCCAGCAGCCAAGAGGGCCAGGTGACCTGGACAGGGGATCGGTCCGAGCAGTACTTC.